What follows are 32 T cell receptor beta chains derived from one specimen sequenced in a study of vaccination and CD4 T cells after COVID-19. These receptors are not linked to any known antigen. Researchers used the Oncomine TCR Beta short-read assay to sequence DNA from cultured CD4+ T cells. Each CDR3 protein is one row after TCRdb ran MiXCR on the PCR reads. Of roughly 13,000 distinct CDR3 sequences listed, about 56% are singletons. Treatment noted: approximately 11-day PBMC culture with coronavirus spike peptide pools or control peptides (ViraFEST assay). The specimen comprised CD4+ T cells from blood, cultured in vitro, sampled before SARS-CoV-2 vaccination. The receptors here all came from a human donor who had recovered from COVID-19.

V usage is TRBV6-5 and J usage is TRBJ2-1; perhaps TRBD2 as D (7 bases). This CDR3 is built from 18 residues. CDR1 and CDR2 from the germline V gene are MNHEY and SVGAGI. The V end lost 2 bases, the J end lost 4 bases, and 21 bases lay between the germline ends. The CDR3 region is CASSYTPFEAGTYNEQFF. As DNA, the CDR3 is TGTGCCAGCAGTTACACCCCGTTTGAAGCGGGGACATACAATGAGCAGTTCTTC.

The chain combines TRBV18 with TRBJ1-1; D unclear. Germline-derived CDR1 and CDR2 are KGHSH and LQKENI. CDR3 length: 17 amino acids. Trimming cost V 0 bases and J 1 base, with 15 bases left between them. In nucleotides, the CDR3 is TGTGCCAGCTCACCACCGCTGGGGTCAAAAACGAACACTGAAGCTTTCTTT. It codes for CASSPPLGSKTNTEAFF.

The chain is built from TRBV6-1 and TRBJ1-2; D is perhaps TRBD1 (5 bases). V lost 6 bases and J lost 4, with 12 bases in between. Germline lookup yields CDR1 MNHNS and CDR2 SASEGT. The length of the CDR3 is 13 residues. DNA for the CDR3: TGTGCCAGCAGAGGGGAAAGTCCCTATGGCTACACCTTC. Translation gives CASRGESPYGYTF.

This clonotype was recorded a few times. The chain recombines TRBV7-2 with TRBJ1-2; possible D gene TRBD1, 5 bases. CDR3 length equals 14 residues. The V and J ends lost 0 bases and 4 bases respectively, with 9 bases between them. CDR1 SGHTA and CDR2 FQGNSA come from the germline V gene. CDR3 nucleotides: TGTGCCAGCAGCTTAGCGCGGGGGTCCTATGGCTACACCTTC. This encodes CASSLARGSYGYTF.

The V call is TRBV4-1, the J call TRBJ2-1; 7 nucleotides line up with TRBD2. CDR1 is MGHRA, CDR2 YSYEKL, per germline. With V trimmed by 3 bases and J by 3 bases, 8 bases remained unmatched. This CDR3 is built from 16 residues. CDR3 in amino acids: CASSQPIGGIYNEQFF. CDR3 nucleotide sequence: TGCGCCAGCAGCCAGCCAATCGGGGGGATCTACAATGAGCAGTTCTTC.

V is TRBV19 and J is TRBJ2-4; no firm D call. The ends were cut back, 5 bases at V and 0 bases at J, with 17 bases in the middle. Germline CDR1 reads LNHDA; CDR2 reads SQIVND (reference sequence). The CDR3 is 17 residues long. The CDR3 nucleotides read TGTGCCAGTAGTCCAGAGACTGGGCCGCTAGCCAAAAACATTCAGTACTTC. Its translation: CASSPETGPLAKNIQYF.

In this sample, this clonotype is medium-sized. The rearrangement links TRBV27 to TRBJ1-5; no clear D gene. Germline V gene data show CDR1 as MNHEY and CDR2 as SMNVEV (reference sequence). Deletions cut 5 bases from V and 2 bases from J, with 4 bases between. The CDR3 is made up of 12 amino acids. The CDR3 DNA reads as TGTGCCAGCAGTGGGCGCAATCAGCCCCAGCATTTT. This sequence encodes CASSGRNQPQHF.

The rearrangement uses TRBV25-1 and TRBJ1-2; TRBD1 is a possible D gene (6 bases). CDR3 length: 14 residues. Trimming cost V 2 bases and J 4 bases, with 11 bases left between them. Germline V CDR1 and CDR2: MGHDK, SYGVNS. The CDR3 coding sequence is TGTGCCAGCAGTGAACCGGGACACTCCTATGGCTACACCTTC. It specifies CASSEPGHSYGYTF.

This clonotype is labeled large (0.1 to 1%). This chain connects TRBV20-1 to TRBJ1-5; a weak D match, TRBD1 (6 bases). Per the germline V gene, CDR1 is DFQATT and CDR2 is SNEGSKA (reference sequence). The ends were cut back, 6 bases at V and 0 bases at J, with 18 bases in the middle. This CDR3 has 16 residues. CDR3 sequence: CSAHNQGQYSNQPQHF. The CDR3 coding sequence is TGCAGTGCCCATAATCAGGGACAATATAGCAATCAGCCCCAGCATTTT.

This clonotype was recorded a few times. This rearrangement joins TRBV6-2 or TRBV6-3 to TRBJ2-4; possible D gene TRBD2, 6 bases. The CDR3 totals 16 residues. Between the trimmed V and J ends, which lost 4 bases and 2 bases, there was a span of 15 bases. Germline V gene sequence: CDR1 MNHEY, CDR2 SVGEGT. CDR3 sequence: CASSSGLPPTKNIQYF. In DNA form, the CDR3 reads TGTGCCAGCAGTTCGGGACTGCCGCCGACCAAAAACATTCAGTACTTC.

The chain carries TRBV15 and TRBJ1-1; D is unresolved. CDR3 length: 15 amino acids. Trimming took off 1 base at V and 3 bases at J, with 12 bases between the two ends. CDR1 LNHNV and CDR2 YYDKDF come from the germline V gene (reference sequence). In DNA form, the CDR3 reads TGTGCCACCAGCAGAGGTAGTATCCAGGACACTGAAGCTTTCTTT. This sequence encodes CATSRGSIQDTEAFF.

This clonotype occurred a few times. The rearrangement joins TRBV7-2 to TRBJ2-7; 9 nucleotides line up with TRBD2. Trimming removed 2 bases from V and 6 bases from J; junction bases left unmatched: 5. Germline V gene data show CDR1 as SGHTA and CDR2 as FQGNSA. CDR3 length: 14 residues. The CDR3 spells CASSLRAGGGEQYF. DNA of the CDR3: TGTGCCAGCAGCTTAAGGGCGGGAGGGGGCGAGCAGTACTTC.

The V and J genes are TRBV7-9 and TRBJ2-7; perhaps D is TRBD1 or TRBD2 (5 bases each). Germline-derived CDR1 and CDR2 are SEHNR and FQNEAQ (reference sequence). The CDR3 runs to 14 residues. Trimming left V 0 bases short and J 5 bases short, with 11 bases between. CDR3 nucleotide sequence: TGTGCCAGCAGCTTAGCGGGGGTCGGCCACGAGCAGTACTTC. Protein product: CASSLAGVGHEQYF.

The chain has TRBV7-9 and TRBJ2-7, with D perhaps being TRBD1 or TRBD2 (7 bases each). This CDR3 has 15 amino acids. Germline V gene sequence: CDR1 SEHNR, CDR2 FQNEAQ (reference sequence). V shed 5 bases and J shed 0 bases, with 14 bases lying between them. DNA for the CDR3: TGTGCCAGCAGCCCCCAGGGGGGGGCCTCCTACGAGCAGTACTTC. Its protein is CASSPQGGASYEQYF.

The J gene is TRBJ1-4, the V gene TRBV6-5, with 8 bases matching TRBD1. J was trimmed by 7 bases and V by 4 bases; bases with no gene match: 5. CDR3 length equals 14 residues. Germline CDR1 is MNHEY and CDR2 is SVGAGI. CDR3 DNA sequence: TGTGCCAGCAGTTCTGGACAGGGAGGTGAAAAACTGTTTTTT. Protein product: CASSSGQGGEKLFF.

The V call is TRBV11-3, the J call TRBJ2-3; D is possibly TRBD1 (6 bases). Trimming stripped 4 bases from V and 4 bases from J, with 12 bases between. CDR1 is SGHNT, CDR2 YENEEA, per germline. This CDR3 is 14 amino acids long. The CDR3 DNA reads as TGTGCCAGCAGCTCCGGACAGTCCCCAGATACGCAGTATTTT. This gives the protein CASSSGQSPDTQYF.

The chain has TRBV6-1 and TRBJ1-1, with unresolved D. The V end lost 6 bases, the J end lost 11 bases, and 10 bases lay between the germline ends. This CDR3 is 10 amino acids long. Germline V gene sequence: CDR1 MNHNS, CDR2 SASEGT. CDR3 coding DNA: TGTGCCAGCAGGAACCTGGATGCTTTCTTT. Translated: CASRNLDAFF.

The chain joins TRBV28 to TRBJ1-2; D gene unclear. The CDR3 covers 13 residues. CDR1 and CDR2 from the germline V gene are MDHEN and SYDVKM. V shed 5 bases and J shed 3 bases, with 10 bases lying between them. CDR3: CASSPQVYYGYTF. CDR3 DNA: TGTGCCAGCAGTCCTCAGGTTTACTATGGCTACACCTTC.

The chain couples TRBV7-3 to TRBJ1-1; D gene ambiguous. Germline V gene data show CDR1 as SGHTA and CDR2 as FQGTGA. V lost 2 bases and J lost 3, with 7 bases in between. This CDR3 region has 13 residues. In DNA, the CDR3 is TGTGCCAGCAGCTTACTGCGGGACACTGAAGCTTTCTTT. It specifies CASSLLRDTEAFF.

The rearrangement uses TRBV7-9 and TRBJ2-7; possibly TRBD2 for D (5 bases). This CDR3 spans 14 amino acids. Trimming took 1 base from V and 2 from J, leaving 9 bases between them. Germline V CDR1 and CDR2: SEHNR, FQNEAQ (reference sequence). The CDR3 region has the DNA TGTGCCAGCAGCTTAGAAGCGGTTACCTACGAGCAGTACTTC. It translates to CASSLEAVTYEQYF. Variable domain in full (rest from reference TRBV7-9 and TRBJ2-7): DTGVSQNPRHKITKRGQNVTFRCDPISEHNRLYWYRQTLGQGPEFLTYFQNEAQLEKSRLLSDRFSAERPKGSFSTLEIQRTEQGDSAMYLCASSLEAVTYEQYFGPGTRLTVT.

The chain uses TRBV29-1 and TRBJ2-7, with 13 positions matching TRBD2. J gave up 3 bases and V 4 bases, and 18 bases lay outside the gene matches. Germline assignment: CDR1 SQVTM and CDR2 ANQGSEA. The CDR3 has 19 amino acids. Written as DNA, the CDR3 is TGCAGCGTTGGTCAAGGACTAGCGGGAGAAGCCCTCCCACACTACGAGCAGTACTTC. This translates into CSVGQGLAGEALPHYEQYF.

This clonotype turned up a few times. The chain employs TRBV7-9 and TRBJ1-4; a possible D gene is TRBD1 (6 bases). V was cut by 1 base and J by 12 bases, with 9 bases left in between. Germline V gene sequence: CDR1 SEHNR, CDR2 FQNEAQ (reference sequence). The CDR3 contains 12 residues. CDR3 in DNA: TGTGCCAGCAGCTTAGAAGACAGGCAACTGTTTTTT. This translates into CASSLEDRQLFF.

CDR3 DNA: TGTGCCAGCAGCGCAGGGGCTCGACTAGCCGTCACCTACGAGCAGTACTTC. Translation: CASSAGARLAVTYEQYF. This rearrangement joins TRBV21-1 to TRBJ2-7; the table's D gene call, TRBD2, was not cross checked with the DNA. TRBV21-1 is a documented pseudogene. The CDR3 covers 17 residues.

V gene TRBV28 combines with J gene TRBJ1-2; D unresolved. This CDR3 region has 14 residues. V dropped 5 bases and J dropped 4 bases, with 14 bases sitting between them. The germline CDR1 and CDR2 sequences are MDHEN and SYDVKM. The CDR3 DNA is TGTGCCAGCAGTGCAAACTGGGTAGGCTATGGCTACACCTTC. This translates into CASSANWVGYGYTF.

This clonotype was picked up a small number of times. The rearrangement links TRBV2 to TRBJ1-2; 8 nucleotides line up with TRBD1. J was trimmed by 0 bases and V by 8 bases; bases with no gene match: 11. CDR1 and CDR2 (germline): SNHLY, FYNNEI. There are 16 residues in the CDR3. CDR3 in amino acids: CASLLAGGLPNYGYTF. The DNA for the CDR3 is TGTGCCAGCTTGTTGGCAGGGGGCCTTCCTAACTATGGCTACACCTTC. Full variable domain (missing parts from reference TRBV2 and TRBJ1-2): EPEVTQTPSHQVTQMGQEVILRCVPISNHLYFYWYRQILGQKVEFLVSFYNNEISEKSEIFDDQFSVERPDGSNFTLKIRSTKLEDSAMYFCASLLAGGLPNYGYTFGSGTRLTVV.

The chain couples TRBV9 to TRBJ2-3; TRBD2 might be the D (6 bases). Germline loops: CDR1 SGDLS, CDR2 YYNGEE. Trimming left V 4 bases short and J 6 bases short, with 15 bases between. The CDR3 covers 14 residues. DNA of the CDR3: TGTGCCAGCAGCTTGGAGGGACTGGGGGATACGCAGTATTTT. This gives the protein CASSLEGLGDTQYF.

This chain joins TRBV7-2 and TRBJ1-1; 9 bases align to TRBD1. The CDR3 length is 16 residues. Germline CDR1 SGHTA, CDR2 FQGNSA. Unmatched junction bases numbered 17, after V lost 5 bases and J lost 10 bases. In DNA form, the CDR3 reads TGTGCCAGCAGCCTGGAACCGGGACAGGGTGACGCTGGAGCTTTCTTT. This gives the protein CASSLEPGQGDAGAFF. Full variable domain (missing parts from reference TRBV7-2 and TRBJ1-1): GAGVSQSPSNKVTEKGKDVELRCDPISGHTALYWYRQSLGQGLEFLIYFQGNSAPDKSGLPSDRFSAERTGGSVSTLTIQRTQQEDSAVYLCASSLEPGQGDAGAFFGQGTRLTVV.

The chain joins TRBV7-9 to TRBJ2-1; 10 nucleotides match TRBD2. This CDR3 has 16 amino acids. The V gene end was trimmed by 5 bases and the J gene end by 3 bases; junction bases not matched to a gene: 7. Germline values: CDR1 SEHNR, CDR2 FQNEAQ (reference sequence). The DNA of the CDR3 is TGTGCCAGCAGCAACCCCAGGACTAGCGGCTACAATGAGCAGTTCTTC. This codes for CASSNPRTSGYNEQFF.

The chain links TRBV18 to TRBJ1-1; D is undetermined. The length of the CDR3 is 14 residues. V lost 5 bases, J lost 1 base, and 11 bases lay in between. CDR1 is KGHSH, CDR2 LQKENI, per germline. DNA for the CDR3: TGTGCCAGCTCAGGATTCAACAGGAACACTGAAGCTTTCTTT. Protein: CASSGFNRNTEAFF. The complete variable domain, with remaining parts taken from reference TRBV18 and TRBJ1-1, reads NAGVMQNPRHLVRRRGQEARLRCSPMKGHSHVYWYRQLPEEGLKFMVYLQKENIIDESGMPKERFSAEFPKEGPSILRIQQVVRGDSAAYFCASSGFNRNTEAFFGQGTRLTVV.

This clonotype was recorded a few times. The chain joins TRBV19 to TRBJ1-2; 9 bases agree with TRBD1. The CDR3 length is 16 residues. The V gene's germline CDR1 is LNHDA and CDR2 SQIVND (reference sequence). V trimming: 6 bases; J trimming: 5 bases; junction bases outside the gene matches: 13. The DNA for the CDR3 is TGTGCCAGTAGGGACGAAAACAGGGGGCATCGGTATGGCTACACCTTC. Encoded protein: CASRDENRGHRYGYTF.

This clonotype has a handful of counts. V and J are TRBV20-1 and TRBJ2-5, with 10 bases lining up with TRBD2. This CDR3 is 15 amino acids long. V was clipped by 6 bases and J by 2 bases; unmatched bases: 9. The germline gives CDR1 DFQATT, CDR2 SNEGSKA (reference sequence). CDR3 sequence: CSAAELAGRQETQYF. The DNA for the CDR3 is TGCAGTGCCGCGGAACTAGCGGGGCGGCAAGAGACCCAGTACTTC.

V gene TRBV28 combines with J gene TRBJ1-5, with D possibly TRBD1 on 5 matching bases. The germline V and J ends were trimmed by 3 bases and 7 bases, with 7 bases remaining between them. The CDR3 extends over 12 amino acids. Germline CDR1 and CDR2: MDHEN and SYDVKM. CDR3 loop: CASSFREQPQHF. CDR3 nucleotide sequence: TGTGCCAGCAGTTTCAGGGAGCAGCCCCAGCATTTT.